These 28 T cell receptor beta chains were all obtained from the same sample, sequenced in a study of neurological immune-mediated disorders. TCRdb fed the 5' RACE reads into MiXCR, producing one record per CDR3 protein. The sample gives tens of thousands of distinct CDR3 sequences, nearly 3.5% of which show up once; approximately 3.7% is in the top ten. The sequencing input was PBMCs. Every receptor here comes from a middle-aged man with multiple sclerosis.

Here the CDR3 reads CASSPGQVNTEAFF. DNA of the CDR3: TGTGCCAGCAGCCCGGGACAAGTGAACACTGAAGCTTTCTTT. V usage is TRBV7-9 and J usage is TRBJ1-1, with D possibly TRBD1 on 6 matching bases. Germline values: CDR1 SEHNR, CDR2 FQNEAQ (reference sequence). This CDR3 is built from 14 residues. V lost 5 bases to trimming and J lost 0 bases, with 10 bases between them.

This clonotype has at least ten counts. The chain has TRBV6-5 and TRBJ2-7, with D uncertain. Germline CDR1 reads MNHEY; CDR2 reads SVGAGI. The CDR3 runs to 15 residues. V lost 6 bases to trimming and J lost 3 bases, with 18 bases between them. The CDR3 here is CASSPLDGPHYEQYF. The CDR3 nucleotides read TGTGCCAGCAGCCCTTTGGACGGGCCCCACTACGAGCAGTACTTC.

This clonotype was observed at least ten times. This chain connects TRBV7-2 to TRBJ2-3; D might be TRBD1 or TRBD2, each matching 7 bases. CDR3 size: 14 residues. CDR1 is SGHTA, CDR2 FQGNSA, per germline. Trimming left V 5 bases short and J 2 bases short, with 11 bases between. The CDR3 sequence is CASSPGGATDTQYF. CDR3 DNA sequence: TGTGCCAGCAGCCCAGGGGGGGCCACAGATACGCAGTATTTT.

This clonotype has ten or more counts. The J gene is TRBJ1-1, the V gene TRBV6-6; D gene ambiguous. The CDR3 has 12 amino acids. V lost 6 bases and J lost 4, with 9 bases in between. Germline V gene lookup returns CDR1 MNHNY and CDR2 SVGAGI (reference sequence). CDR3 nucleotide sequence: TGTGCCAGCAGGAACAGCTTCACTGAAGCTTTCTTT. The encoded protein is CASRNSFTEAFF.

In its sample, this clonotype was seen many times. The CDR3 DNA follows: TGTGCCAGCAGCTTATCTCTCCCTGGAAACACCATATATTTT. As protein: CASSLSLPGNTIYF. The rearrangement joins TRBV7-2 to TRBJ1-3; D is ambiguous. This CDR3 region has 14 residues. Germline loops: CDR1 SGHTA, CDR2 FQGNSA. The V end was cut by 2 bases, the J end by 2 bases, with 7 bases between.

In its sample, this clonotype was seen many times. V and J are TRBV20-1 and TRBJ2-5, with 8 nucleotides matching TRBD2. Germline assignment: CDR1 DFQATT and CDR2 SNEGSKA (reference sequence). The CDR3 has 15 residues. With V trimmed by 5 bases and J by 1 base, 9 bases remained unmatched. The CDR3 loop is CSAYDPGGIQETQYF. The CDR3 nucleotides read TGCAGTGCTTACGACCCGGGAGGGATCCAAGAGACCCAGTACTTC.

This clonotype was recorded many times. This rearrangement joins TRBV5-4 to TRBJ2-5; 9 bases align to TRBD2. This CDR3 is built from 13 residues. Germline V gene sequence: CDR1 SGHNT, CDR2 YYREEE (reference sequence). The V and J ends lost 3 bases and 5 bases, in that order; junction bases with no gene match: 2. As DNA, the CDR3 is TGTGCCAGCAGCTCCAGCGGGAGGGAGACCCAGTACTTC. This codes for CASSSSGRETQYF. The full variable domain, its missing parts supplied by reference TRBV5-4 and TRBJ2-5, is ETGVTQSPTHLIKTRGQQVTLRCSSQSGHNTVSWYQQALGQGPQFIFQYYREEENGRGNFPPRFSGLQFPNYSSELNVNALELDDSALYLCASSSSGRETQYFGPGTRLLVL.

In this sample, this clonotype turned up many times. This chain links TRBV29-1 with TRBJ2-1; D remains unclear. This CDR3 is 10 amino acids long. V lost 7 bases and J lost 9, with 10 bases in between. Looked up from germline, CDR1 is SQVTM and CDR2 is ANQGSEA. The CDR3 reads CSALMLEQFF. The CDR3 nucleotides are TGCAGCGCCCTTATGCTTGAGCAGTTCTTC.

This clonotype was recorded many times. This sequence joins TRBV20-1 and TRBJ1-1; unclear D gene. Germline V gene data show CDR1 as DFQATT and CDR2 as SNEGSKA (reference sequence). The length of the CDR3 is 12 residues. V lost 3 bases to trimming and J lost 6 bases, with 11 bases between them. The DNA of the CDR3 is TGCAGTGCTAGTCCGGGTTTTTCTGAAGCTTTCTTT. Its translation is CSASPGFSEAFF.

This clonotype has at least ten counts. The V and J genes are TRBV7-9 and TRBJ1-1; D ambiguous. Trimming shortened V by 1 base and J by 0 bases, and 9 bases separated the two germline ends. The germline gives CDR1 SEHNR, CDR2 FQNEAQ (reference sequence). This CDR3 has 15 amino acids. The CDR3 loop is CASSLGRFMNTEAFF. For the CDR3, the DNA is TGTGCCAGCAGCTTAGGCCGGTTTATGAACACTGAAGCTTTCTTT.

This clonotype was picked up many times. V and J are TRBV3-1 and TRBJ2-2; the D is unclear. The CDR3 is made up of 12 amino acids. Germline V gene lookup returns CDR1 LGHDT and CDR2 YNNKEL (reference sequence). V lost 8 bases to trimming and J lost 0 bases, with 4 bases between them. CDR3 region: CASGSNTGELFF. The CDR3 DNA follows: TGTGCCAGCGGATCGAACACCGGGGAGCTGTTTTTT.

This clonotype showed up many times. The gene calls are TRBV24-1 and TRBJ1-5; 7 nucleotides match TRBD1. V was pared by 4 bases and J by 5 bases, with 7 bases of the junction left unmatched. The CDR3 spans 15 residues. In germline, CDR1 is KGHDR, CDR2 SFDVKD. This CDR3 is CATSEATGVDQPQHF. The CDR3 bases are TGTGCCACCAGTGAGGCAACAGGGGTCGATCAGCCCCAGCATTTT.

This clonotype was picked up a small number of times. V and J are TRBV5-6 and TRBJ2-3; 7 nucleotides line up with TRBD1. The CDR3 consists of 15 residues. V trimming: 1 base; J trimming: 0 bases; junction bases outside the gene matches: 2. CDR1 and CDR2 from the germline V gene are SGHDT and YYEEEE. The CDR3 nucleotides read TGTGCCAGCAGCTTGAGGGGGCGAAGCACAGATACGCAGTATTTT. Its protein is CASSLRGRSTDTQYF. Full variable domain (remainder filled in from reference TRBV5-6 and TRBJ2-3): DAGVTQSPTHLIKTRGQQVTLRCSPKSGHDTVSWYQQALGQGPQFIFQYYEEEERQRGNFPDRFSGHQFPNYSSELNVNALLLGDSALYLCASSLRGRSTDTQYFGPGTRLTVL.

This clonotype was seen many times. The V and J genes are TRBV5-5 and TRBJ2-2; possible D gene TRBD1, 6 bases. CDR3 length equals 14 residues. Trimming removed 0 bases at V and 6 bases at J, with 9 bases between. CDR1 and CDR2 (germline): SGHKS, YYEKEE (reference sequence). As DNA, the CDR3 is TGTGCCAGCAGCTTGGGACAGGTGGCCGGGGAGCTGTTTTTT. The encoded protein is CASSLGQVAGELFF.

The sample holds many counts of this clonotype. The CDR3 coding sequence is TGTGCCAGCAGCCCAACTTCAGGGGCGAGACAGCCCCAGCATTTT. As protein: CASSPTSGARQPQHF. V and J are TRBV3-1 and TRBJ1-5; TRBD1 might be the D (6 bases). Germline V gives CDR1 LGHDT, CDR2 YNNKEL (reference sequence). CDR3 size: 15 residues. Trimming removed 4 bases from V and 7 bases from J, with 17 bases in between. The whole variable domain, filled in from reference TRBV3-1 and TRBJ1-5, reads DTAVSQTPKYLVTQMGNDKSIKCEQNLGHDTMYWYKQDSKKFLKIMFSYNNKELIINETVPNRFSPKSPDKAHLNLHINSLELGDSAVYFCASSPTSGARQPQHFGDGTRLSIL.

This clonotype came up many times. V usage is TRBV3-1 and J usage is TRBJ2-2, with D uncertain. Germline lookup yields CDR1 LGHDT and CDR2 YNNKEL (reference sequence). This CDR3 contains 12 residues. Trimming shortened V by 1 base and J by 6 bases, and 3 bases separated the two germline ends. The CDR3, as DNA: TGTGCCAGCAGCCAAGCCCCCGGGGAGCTGTTTTTT. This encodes CASSQAPGELFF.

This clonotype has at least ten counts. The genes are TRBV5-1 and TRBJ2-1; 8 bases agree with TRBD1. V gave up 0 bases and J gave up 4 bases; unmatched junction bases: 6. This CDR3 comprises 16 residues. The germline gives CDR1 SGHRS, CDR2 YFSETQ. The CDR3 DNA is TGCGCCAGCAGCTTGGTGTCGGGACAGGTTTACAATGAGCAGTTCTTC. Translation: CASSLVSGQVYNEQFF.

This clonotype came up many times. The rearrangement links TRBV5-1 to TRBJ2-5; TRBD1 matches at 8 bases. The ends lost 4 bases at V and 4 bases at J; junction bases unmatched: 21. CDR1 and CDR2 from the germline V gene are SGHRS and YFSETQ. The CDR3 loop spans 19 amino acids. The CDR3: CASSRSPGQAHGLGETQYF. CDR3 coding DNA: TGCGCCAGCAGCCGCTCTCCGGGACAGGCCCATGGGTTGGGAGAGACCCAGTACTTC. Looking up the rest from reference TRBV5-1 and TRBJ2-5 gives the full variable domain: KAGVTQTPRYLIKTRGQQVTLSCSPISGHRSVSWYQQTPGQGLQFLFEYFSETQRNKGNFPGRFSGRQFSNSRSEMNVSTLELGDSALYLCASSRSPGQAHGLGETQYFGPGTRLLVL.

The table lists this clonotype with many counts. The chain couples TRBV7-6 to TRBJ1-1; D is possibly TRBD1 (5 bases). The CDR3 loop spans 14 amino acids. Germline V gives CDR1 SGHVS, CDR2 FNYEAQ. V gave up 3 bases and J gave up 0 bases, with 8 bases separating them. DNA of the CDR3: TGTGCCAGCAGCTTCGGGACGGTGAACACTGAAGCTTTCTTT. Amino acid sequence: CASSFGTVNTEAFF.

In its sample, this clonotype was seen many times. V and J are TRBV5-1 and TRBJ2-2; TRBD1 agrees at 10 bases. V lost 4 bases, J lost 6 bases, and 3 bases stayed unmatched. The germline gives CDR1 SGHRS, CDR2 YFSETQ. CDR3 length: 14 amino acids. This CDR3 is CASSLTGGSGELFF. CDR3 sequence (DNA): TGCGCCAGCAGCCTGACAGGGGGCTCCGGGGAGCTGTTTTTT. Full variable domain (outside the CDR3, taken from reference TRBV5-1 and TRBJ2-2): KAGVTQTPRYLIKTRGQQVTLSCSPISGHRSVSWYQQTPGQGLQFLFEYFSETQRNKGNFPGRFSGRQFSNSRSEMNVSTLELGDSALYLCASSLTGGSGELFFGEGSRLTVL.

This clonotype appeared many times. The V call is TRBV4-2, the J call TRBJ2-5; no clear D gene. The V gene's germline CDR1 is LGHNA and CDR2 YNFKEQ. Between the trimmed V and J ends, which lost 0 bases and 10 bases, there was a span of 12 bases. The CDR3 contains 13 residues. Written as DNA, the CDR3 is TGTGCCAGCAGCCAAGATGTACGCCAGGACCAGTACTTC. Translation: CASSQDVRQDQYF.

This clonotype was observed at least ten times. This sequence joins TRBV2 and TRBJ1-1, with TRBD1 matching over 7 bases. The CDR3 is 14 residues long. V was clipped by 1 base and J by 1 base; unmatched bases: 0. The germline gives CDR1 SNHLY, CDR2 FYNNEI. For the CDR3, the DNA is TGTGCCAGCAGTGAAGGGGACAGGAACACTGAAGCTTTCTTT. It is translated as CASSEGDRNTEAFF.

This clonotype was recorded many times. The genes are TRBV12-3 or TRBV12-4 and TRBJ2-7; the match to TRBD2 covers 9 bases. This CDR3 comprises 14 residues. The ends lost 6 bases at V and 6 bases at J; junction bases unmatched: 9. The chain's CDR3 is CASSPGLASGEQYF. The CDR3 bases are TGTGCCAGCAGCCCGGGACTAGCCTCAGGCGAGCAGTACTTC.

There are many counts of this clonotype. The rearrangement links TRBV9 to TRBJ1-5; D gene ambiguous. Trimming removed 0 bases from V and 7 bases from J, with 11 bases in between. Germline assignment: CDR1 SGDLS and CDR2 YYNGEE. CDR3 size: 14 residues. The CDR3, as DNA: TGTGCCAGCAGCGTAGGTGGGGTTCCCCAGCCCCAGCATTTT. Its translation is CASSVGGVPQPQHF.

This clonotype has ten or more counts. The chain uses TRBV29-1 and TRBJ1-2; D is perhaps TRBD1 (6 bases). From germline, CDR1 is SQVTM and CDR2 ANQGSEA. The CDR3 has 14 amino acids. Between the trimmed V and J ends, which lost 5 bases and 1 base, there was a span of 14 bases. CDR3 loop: CSVLTGIHNYGYTF. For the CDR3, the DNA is TGCAGCGTTCTAACAGGGATCCATAACTATGGCTACACCTTC.

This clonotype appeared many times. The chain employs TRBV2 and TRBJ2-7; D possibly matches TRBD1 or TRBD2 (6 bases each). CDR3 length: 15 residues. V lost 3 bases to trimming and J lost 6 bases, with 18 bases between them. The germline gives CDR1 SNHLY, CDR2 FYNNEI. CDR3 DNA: TGTGCCAGCAGTGAGCTAACGGGGGACACGGGCGAGCAGTACTTC. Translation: CASSELTGDTGEQYF.

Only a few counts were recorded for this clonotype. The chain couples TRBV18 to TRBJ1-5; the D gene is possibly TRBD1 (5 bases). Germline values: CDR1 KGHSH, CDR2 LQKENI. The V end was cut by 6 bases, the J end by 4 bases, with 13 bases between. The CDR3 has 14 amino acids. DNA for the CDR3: TGTGCCAGCTCCCTAAACGACAGAAATCAGCCCCAGCATTTT. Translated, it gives CASSLNDRNQPQHF.

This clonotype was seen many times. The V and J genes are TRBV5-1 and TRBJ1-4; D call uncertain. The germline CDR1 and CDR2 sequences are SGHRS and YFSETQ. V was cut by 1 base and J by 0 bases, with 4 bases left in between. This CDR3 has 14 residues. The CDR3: CASSLQATNEKLFF. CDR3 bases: TGCGCCAGCAGCTTGCAAGCAACTAATGAAAAACTGTTTTTT.